Listed below are T cell receptor beta chains from one sample, sequenced in a study of radiotherapy plus CTLA-4 blockade in lung cancer. Libraries were prepared by immunoSEQ multiplex PCR; TCRdb keeps only in-frame clonotypes and omits some of them. The sample has tens of thousands of clones, 78% seen once; the top ten hold 4%. The specimen comprised peripheral blood, sampled from a patient treated with radiotherapy plus ipilimumab. The source of these receptors is a human donor with non-small cell lung cancer who had a partial response to radiotherapy plus ipilimumab. Some clones in this sample may be carry-over from other donors' samples. CDR3s include the opening cysteine and the closing phenylalanine or tryptophan. A D gene is named only where the DNA matches it firmly. The size of a clone is reported for some rows only, either as once, few or many, or as a class for expanded clones.

V gene	J gene	clone size	D gene	CDR3 DNA	CDR3 protein
TRBV28	TRBJ2-7	NA	NA	TGTGCCAGCAGGGGCAGGGCCGTCCACGAGCAGTACTTC	CASRGRAVHEQYF
TRBV30	TRBJ1-6	NA	NA	TGTGCCTGGAATAAAAACAGGGCTCGAAATTCACCCCTCCACTTT	CAWNKNRARNSPLHF
TRBV10-1	TRBJ2-5	NA	NA	TGCGCCAGCAGTGATACAGGGTGGTCGGTGGAGACCCAGTACTTC	CASSDTGWSVETQYF
TRBV19	TRBJ2-1	NA	NA	TGTGCCAGTAGTGGGGGCCGCTACAATGAGCAGTTCTTC	CASSGGRYNEQFF
TRBV18	TRBJ1-4	NA	TRBD1	TGTGCCAGCTCACCACCGGGACAGGGAGGTGAAAAACTGTTTTTT	CASSPPGQGGEKLFF
TRBV7-2	TRBJ2-5	NA	NA	TGTGCCAGCAGCCTCCTGCGGGAAGAGACCCAGTACTTC	CASSLLREETQYF
TRBV10-3	TRBJ2-5	once	TRBD1	TGTGCCATCGCCGGTACCGGGACAGGGCAAGAGACCCAGTACTTC	CAIAGTGTGQETQYF
TRBV28	TRBJ1-2	many	TRBD1	TGTGCCAGCAGTTTGCCTCAGGTGACGGGACAGGGAAAAGGCTACACCTTC	CASSLPQVTGQGKGYTF
TRBV4-3	TRBJ1-5	NA	TRBD1	TGCGCCAGCAGCCAAGATCTCAACAGGGGATATCAGCCCCAGCATTTT	CASSQDLNRGYQPQHF
TRBV5-1	TRBJ2-3	NA	NA	TGCGCCAGCAGCTTGGCCGGGTATTCAGATACGCAGTATTTT	CASSLAGYSDTQYF
TRBV27	TRBJ1-2	once	TRBD1	TGTGCCAGCAGTCTCTCGGGACAGGGAATTTTTGGCTACACCTTC	CASSLSGQGIFGYTF
TRBV11-2	TRBJ1-2	NA	TRBD1	TGTGCCAGCAGCTTAGACCAAACAGGGGATGGCTACACCTTC	CASSLDQTGDGYTF
TRBV6-5	TRBJ1-1	NA	NA	TGTGCCAGCAGGGACAGAAGTATAAACACTGAAGCTTTCTTT	CASRDRSINTEAFF
TRBV6-1	TRBJ1-4	NA	TRBD1	TGTGCCAGCATCCTGGGACAGGAACCCGAAAAACTGTTTTTT	CASILGQEPEKLFF
TRBV27	TRBJ2-1	NA	NA	TGTGCCAGCCGACGTCTACGACTGGGTGATGAGCAGTTCTTC	CASRRLRLGDEQFF
TRBV6-1	TRBJ2-7	NA	NA	TGTGCCAGCAGTGAGTCCCCCTACGAGCAGTACTTC	CASSESPYEQYF
TRBV11-3	TRBJ1-1	once	NA	TGTGCCAGCAGCTTACGGGGGGAGCACAGGGAAGCTTTCTTT	CASSLRGEHREAFF
TRBV7-3	TRBJ2-3	NA	NA	TGTGCCAGCAGCCCGGCCAGCGGGACAGATACGCAGTATTTT	CASSPASGTDTQYF
TRBV11-2	TRBJ1-5	NA	NA	TGTGCCAGCAGCCCCGAGGGCGGGTTCAATCAGCCCCAGCATTTT	CASSPEGGFNQPQHF
TRBV27	TRBJ2-2	NA	NA	TGTGCCAGCAGTTTATGGGAGACCGGGGAGCTGTTTTTT	CASSLWETGELFF
TRBV7-3	TRBJ2-5	few	NA	TGTGCCAGCAGCTTAACGGCAGGGGCCGAGACCCAGTACTTC	CASSLTAGAETQYF
TRBV28	TRBJ1-2	NA	TRBD1	TGTGCCAGCAGTGACAGGGGTTATGGCTACACCTTC	CASSDRGYGYTF
TRBV7-9	TRBJ2-6	NA	TRBD1	TGTGCCAGCAGCAAAGCCGGGACAGGGTCCCTGGGGGCCGACGTCCTGACTTTC	CASSKAGTGSLGADVLTF
TRBV19	TRBJ2-3	NA	TRBD1	TGTGCCAGTACCCCGGACAGGTGGACAGATACGCAGTATTTT	CASTPDRWTDTQYF
TRBV29-1	TRBJ1-5	once	NA	TGCAGCGTTGACCCCACTGGGTCGGGACAGCCCCAGCATTTT	CSVDPTGSGQPQHF
TRBV28	TRBJ1-3	many	TRBD1	TGTGCCAGCAGTTTATTTGATGGGACAGGGACCATATATTTT	CASSLFDGTGTIYF
TRBV28	TRBJ1-2	NA	NA	TGTGCCAGTAGTCCCCCCAGGGAGGCCTATGGCTACACCTTC	CASSPPREAYGYTF
TRBV11-2	TRBJ2-7	NA	NA	TGTGCCAGCCGAAACGGCTACGAGCAGTACTTC	CASRNGYEQYF
TRBV6-1	TRBJ2-7	NA	NA	TGTGCCAGCAGTGACTCGGGTTCTTCCTACGAGCAGTACTTC	CASSDSGSSYEQYF
TRBV7-9	TRBJ2-1	once	NA	TGTGCCAGCAGCTTATCGCACAACGTTGAGCAGTTCTTC	CASSLSHNVEQFF
TRBV28	TRBJ2-1	NA	NA	TGTGCCAGCAGTTTTCGGGAGATCTACAATGAGCAGTTCTTC	CASSFREIYNEQFF
TRBV2	TRBJ2-1	NA	TRBD2	TGTGCCAGCCGAAGCGGGAGGGACTACAATGAGCAGTTCTTC	CASRSGRDYNEQFF
TRBV15	TRBJ2-3	few	TRBD2	TGTGCCACCAGCAGGTTAGCGGGAGGGGCAGATACGCAGTATTTT	CATSRLAGGADTQYF
TRBV28	TRBJ2-7	NA	TRBD2	TGTGCCAGCACCGCTCTAGCGGAGTCCTACGAGCAGTACTTC	CASTALAESYEQYF
TRBV7-9	TRBJ2-7	NA	TRBD2	TGTGCCAGCAGTTATGGACTAGCGGGCACCTACGAGCAGTACTTC	CASSYGLAGTYEQYF
TRBV9	TRBJ2-5	NA	TRBD2	TGTGCCAGCAGCCCCATTAGCGGGAGCCCTCAAGAGACCCAGTACTTC	CASSPISGSPQETQYF
TRBV18	TRBJ1-2	NA	NA	TGTGCCAGCTCCGGCGGAGGGCCGGACATTACTAACTATGGCTACACCTTC	CASSGGGPDITNYGYTF
TRBV7-2	TRBJ2-3	NA	TRBD2	TGTGCCAGCAGCTCGACTAGCGGGGGGTTCACAGATACGCAGTATTTT	CASSSTSGGFTDTQYF
TRBV27	TRBJ1-1	NA	NA	TGTGCCAGCAGTTACCGCAGGGGAGAAGCTTTCTTT	CASSYRRGEAFF
TRBV27	TRBJ2-7	NA	TRBD1	TGTGCCAGCAGTTTAAGGGACAGGGGAGGCGAGCAGTACTTC	CASSLRDRGGEQYF
TRBV19	TRBJ2-6	NA	TRBD1	TGTGCCAGTATGTTTAGCTCTCCCGGGACAGGGCGCTCGAGGGCCAACGTCCTGACTTTC	CASMFSSPGTGRSRANVLTF
TRBV2	TRBJ1-3	NA	TRBD1	TGTGCCAGCAGGGCGACAGGGACCGGAAACACCATATATTTT	CASRATGTGNTIYF
TRBV7-8	TRBJ1-3	NA	NA	TGTGCCAGCAGCTCCCCCCCGGGAAACACCATATATTTT	CASSSPPGNTIYF
TRBV28	TRBJ1-3	NA	NA	TGTGCCAGCCGCGACAACCTCTTCTCTGGAAACACCATATATTTT	CASRDNLFSGNTIYF
TRBV11-2	TRBJ2-1	NA	NA	TGTGCCAGCAGCTTAACTTTAACCTCCTACAATGAGCAGTTCTTC	CASSLTLTSYNEQFF
TRBV2	TRBJ1-2	NA	NA	TGTGCCAGCAGTGAGGACGGGGTATCTAACTATGGCTACACCTTC	CASSEDGVSNYGYTF
TRBV4-2	TRBJ1-2	NA	NA	TGTGCCAGCAGCCAAGAATTGGAGAGGCGCTACACCTTC	CASSQELERRYTF
TRBV14	TRBJ2-7	NA	NA	TGTGCCAGCAGCCAAGAGGGGCTTCAGGCGCGAAGGGCATACGAGCAGTACTTC	CASSQEGLQARRAYEQYF
TRBV19	TRBJ2-7	NA	TRBD2	TGTGCCAGTAGCATGCTAGCGGAGGTTACCTACGAGCAGTACTTC	CASSMLAEVTYEQYF
TRBV5-6	TRBJ1-5	NA	TRBD1	TGTGCCAGCAGCTCGGGACAGCCCAATCAGCCCCAGCATTTT	CASSSGQPNQPQHF
TRBV4-2	TRBJ2-1	NA	NA	TGTGCCAGCAGCCAGGGTGTAGCGCGAAGCTCCTACAATGAGCAGTTCTTC	CASSQGVARSSYNEQFF
TRBV6-5	TRBJ1-1	NA	TRBD1	TGTGCCAGCAGTTACACACAGGGGGCGAACACTGAAGCTTTCTTT	CASSYTQGANTEAFF
TRBV5-4	TRBJ1-1	NA	TRBD1	TGTGCCAGCAGCAAGAACATTGCCGACAGGGGGGCTTTCTTT	CASSKNIADRGAFF
TRBV7-8	TRBJ2-5	few	TRBD2	TGTGCCAGCAGAGCGGGATTCCAAGAGACCCAGTACTTC	CASRAGFQETQYF
TRBV5-5	TRBJ2-5	few	TRBD2	TGTGCCAGCAGCGCTTACTCGGGACTAGCGGGAGGAGGGGTTGAGACCCAGTACTTC	CASSAYSGLAGGGVETQYF
TRBV29-1	TRBJ2-3	NA	TRBD1	TGCAGCGTTACCCCTGACAGGGCTGATACGCAGTATTTT	CSVTPDRADTQYF
TRBV7-9	TRBJ1-2	once	TRBD1	TGTGCCAGCAGCCCCCTCTCGGGACAGCTATATGGCTACACCTTC	CASSPLSGQLYGYTF